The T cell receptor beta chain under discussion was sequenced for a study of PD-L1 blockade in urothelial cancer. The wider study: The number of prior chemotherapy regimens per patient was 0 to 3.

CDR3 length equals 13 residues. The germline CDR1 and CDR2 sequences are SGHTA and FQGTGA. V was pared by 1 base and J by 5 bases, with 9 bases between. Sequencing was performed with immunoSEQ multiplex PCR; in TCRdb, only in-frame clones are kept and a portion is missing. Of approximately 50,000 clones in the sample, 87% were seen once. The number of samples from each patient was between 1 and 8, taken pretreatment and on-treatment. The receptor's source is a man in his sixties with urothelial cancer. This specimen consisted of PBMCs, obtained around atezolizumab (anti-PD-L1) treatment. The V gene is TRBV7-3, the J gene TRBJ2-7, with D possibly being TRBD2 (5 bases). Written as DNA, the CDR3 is TGTGCCAGCAGCTTAATGGCGGGTAACGAGCAGTACTTC. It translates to CASSLMAGNEQYF.